This T cell receptor beta chain was profiled in a study of blood T cell repertoires in COVID-19. Study-wide background: Collection of acute and convalescent COVID-19 samples took place in the United States, Italy and Spain. Nucleic acid was either cDNA or gDNA, and it came from T cells, B-cell-depleted T cells, or PBMCs.

V gave up 4 bases and J gave up 10 bases; unmatched junction bases: 12. CDR1 and CDR2 (germline): SGHRS, YFSETQ. The CDR3 spans 16 residues. Study processing details: Amplification from reference gene primers served as the basis for estimated nucleated cell counts. Data came from immunoSEQ multiplex PCR; TCRdb stores just in-frame clones and leaves some out. The V and J calls and the clone size are those of that table, but D and trimming were determined from the DNA. In the table there are hundreds of thousands of clones, around nine tenths of which are singletons. The V call is TRBV5-1, the J call TRBJ1-6; 9 bases align to TRBD1. The source of this sequence is a man aged 80 or over with acute or convalescent COVID-19. The sequencing input was peripheral blood. Here the CDR3 reads CASSSGTGFEGSPLHF. In DNA, the CDR3 is TGCGCCAGCAGCAGCGGGACAGGGTTCGAGGGGTCACCCCTCCACTTT.